Listed below are T cell receptor beta chains from one sample, sequenced in a study of blood T cells in healthy people across ages. TCRdb called the 5' RACE reads again in MiXCR, with one record for every CDR3 protein. This table has just over 800,000 distinct CDR3 sequences, around 62% appearing once. Material: blood. The receptors were gathered from a man aged 30 to 39 in good health. The CDR3 runs from the conserved cysteine through the conserved F or W. Fields, in order: V gene, clone size, D gene, J gene, CDR3 DNA, CDR3 protein. D genes are given only for firm matches. Clone size appears in some rows only: once, few, many, or a class for an expanded clone.

v_call: TRBV5-1; clone_size: -; d_call: -; j_call: TRBJ1-3; cdr3_nt: TGCGCCAGCAGCCCTGCCCGGTCTCCTGGAAACACCATATATTTT; cdr3_aa: CASSPARSPGNTIYF
v_call: TRBV19; clone_size: -; d_call: TRBD1; j_call: TRBJ2-1; cdr3_nt: TGTGCCAGTAGTAACTACCTCCGGGACAGCTACAATGAGCAGTTCTTC; cdr3_aa: CASSNYLRDSYNEQFF
v_call: TRBV28; clone_size: -; d_call: -; j_call: TRBJ2-5; cdr3_nt: TGTGCCAGCAGTTTACCCACAGGGCAAGAGACCCAGTACTTC; cdr3_aa: CASSLPTGQETQYF
v_call: TRBV20-1; clone_size: -; d_call: TRBD1; j_call: TRBJ2-7; cdr3_nt: TGCAGTGTCCCGGGACAGGAAAGACCCTACGAGCAGTACTTC; cdr3_aa: CSVPGQERPYEQYF
v_call: TRBV6-2/TRBV6-3; clone_size: few; d_call: -; j_call: TRBJ2-1; cdr3_nt: TGTGCCAGCAGCAAAATGGGGACTGGCTCCTACAATGAGCAGTTCTTC; cdr3_aa: CASSKMGTGSYNEQFF
v_call: TRBV10-3; clone_size: few; d_call: TRBD1; j_call: TRBJ2-7; cdr3_nt: TGTGCCATAAGACAGGGGGGCTACGACGAGCAGTACTTC; cdr3_aa: CAIRQGGYDEQYF
v_call: TRBV7-3; clone_size: -; d_call: TRBD1; j_call: TRBJ1-1; cdr3_nt: TGTGCCAGCAGCAAGTCGGACAGGGGAGGAAACACTGAAGCTTTCTTT; cdr3_aa: CASSKSDRGGNTEAFF
v_call: TRBV28; clone_size: -; d_call: -; j_call: TRBJ2-7; cdr3_nt: TGTGCCAGCAGTTTCCCCCCACCGGGACATTTATACTACGAGCAGTACTTC; cdr3_aa: CASSFPPPGHLYYEQYF
v_call: TRBV7-2; clone_size: -; d_call: TRBD1; j_call: TRBJ2-7; cdr3_nt: TGTGCCAGCGGCTACTCACGCGACAGGGGAGGCACCTACGAGCAGTACTTC; cdr3_aa: CASGYSRDRGGTYEQYF
v_call: TRBV4-3; clone_size: once; d_call: TRBD1; j_call: TRBJ2-1; cdr3_nt: TGCGCCAGCAGCTCATATGGACAGGGGATCGATGAGCAGTTCTTC; cdr3_aa: CASSSYGQGIDEQFF
v_call: TRBV29-1; clone_size: few; d_call: TRBD1; j_call: TRBJ2-7; cdr3_nt: TGCAGCGTTCAGACAGGGTTGATTGGTGACGAGCAGTACTTC; cdr3_aa: CSVQTGLIGDEQYF
v_call: TRBV20-1; clone_size: -; d_call: TRBD1; j_call: TRBJ1-1; cdr3_nt: TGCAGTGCTATACAGGGGGCGAGGGACACTGAAGCTTTCTTT; cdr3_aa: CSAIQGARDTEAFF
v_call: TRBV7-2; clone_size: -; d_call: -; j_call: TRBJ1-1; cdr3_nt: TGTGCCAGCAGTCCACGGACAGACTCCGGTGAAGCTTTCTTT; cdr3_aa: CASSPRTDSGEAFF
v_call: TRBV4-3; clone_size: -; d_call: TRBD2; j_call: TRBJ2-1; cdr3_nt: TGCGCCAGCAGCCAAGGAGGTCGGGGGGGGCTCGATGAGCAGTTCTTC; cdr3_aa: CASSQGGRGGLDEQFF
v_call: TRBV20-1; clone_size: -; d_call: -; j_call: TRBJ2-5; cdr3_nt: TGCAGTGTCCGGGGGTCTCGAGAGGCCCAGTACTTC; cdr3_aa: CSVRGSREAQYF
v_call: TRBV12-5; clone_size: few; d_call: -; j_call: TRBJ2-6; cdr3_nt: TGTGCTACCTCTGGGAGGTCCTCTGGGGCCAACGTCCTGACTTTC; cdr3_aa: CATSGRSSGANVLTF
v_call: TRBV6-5; clone_size: few; d_call: TRBD1; j_call: TRBJ2-1; cdr3_nt: TGTGCCAGCAGTCCCGGAACAGGGGTCTACAATGAGCAGTTCTTC; cdr3_aa: CASSPGTGVYNEQFF
v_call: TRBV5-1; clone_size: -; d_call: TRBD1; j_call: TRBJ1-5; cdr3_nt: TGCGCCAGCAGCCCGGGACAGGGGTTAAATCAGCCCCAGCATTTT; cdr3_aa: CASSPGQGLNQPQHF
v_call: TRBV29-1; clone_size: -; d_call: -; j_call: TRBJ2-7; cdr3_nt: TGCAGCGCCGGGGGGACACTATATTACGAGCAGTACTTC; cdr3_aa: CSAGGTLYYEQYF
v_call: TRBV5-8; clone_size: -; d_call: -; j_call: TRBJ2-1; cdr3_nt: TGTGCCAGCAGCGATTGGACTGTTACGTCCTACAATGAGCAGTTCTTC; cdr3_aa: CASSDWTVTSYNEQFF
v_call: TRBV27; clone_size: few; d_call: TRBD2; j_call: TRBJ2-1; cdr3_nt: TGTGCCAGCAATGAACTAGCGGGGGCAAATGAGCAGTTCTTC; cdr3_aa: CASNELAGANEQFF
v_call: TRBV4-3; clone_size: -; d_call: -; j_call: TRBJ1-6; cdr3_nt: TGCGCCAGCAGCCAAGTGAGTCAGGGAAATTCACCCCTCCACTTT; cdr3_aa: CASSQVSQGNSPLHF
v_call: TRBV12-3/TRBV12-4; clone_size: -; d_call: -; j_call: TRBJ1-6; cdr3_nt: TGTGCCAGCAGCCTCGGGACATTGAATAATTCACCCCTCCACTTT; cdr3_aa: CASSLGTLNNSPLHF
v_call: TRBV20-1; clone_size: once; d_call: TRBD1; j_call: TRBJ2-1; cdr3_nt: TGCAGTGCTACCCCCGGGACAGGGGGCTACAATGAGCAGTTCTTC; cdr3_aa: CSATPGTGGYNEQFF
v_call: TRBV7-9; clone_size: -; d_call: -; j_call: TRBJ2-3; cdr3_nt: TGTGCCAGCAGCTTTAGCGGACAAAGCACAGATACGCAGTATTTT; cdr3_aa: CASSFSGQSTDTQYF
v_call: TRBV28; clone_size: -; d_call: TRBD2; j_call: TRBJ2-5; cdr3_nt: TGTGCCAGCAGTCCCGTTCGGAGCGGGGCGGTCTACAATGAGCAGTACTTC; cdr3_aa: CASSPVRSGAVYNEQYF
v_call: TRBV11-2; clone_size: -; d_call: TRBD2; j_call: TRBJ2-7; cdr3_nt: TGTGCCAGCAGCTTAGAGGGACTAGGCTGGGAGCAGTACTTC; cdr3_aa: CASSLEGLGWEQYF
v_call: TRBV5-1; clone_size: -; d_call: -; j_call: TRBJ2-1; cdr3_nt: TGCGCCAGCAGTTTGGCAGGGACCCAAGAGACCCAGTTCTTC; cdr3_aa: CASSLAGTQETQFF
v_call: TRBV4-2; clone_size: -; d_call: TRBD2; j_call: TRBJ2-1; cdr3_nt: TGTGCCAGCAGCCCCCGGACTAGCGGGGGGGGAAGGTACGAGCAGTTCTTC; cdr3_aa: CASSPRTSGGGRYEQFF
v_call: TRBV20-1; clone_size: -; d_call: -; j_call: TRBJ2-5; cdr3_nt: TGCAGTGCTAGAGCAGGTCTGGAGACCCAGTACTTC; cdr3_aa: CSARAGLETQYF
v_call: TRBV7-2; clone_size: -; d_call: -; j_call: TRBJ2-5; cdr3_nt: TGTGCCAGCAGCTTCCAGCATGGGGCGGGAGAGACCCAGTACTTC; cdr3_aa: CASSFQHGAGETQYF
v_call: TRBV20-1; clone_size: -; d_call: -; j_call: TRBJ2-5; cdr3_nt: TGCAGTGCTAGAGTCCCCCTACGGGGAGAGACCCAGTACTTC; cdr3_aa: CSARVPLRGETQYF
v_call: TRBV6-2/TRBV6-3; clone_size: -; d_call: -; j_call: TRBJ2-7; cdr3_nt: TGTGCCAGCAGGGAGGACCCTCTCTCCTACGAGCAGTACTTC; cdr3_aa: CASREDPLSYEQYF
v_call: TRBV7-9; clone_size: -; d_call: -; j_call: TRBJ2-7; cdr3_nt: TGTGCCAGCAGCTTTATTAGGGGCAACGAGCAGTACTTC; cdr3_aa: CASSFIRGNEQYF
v_call: TRBV7-2; clone_size: -; d_call: -; j_call: TRBJ1-1; cdr3_nt: TGTGCCAGCAGCTTAGTAGGCGGAGGAGGTGGTGAAGCTTTCTTT; cdr3_aa: CASSLVGGGGGEAFF
v_call: TRBV27; clone_size: -; d_call: -; j_call: TRBJ2-5; cdr3_nt: TGTGCCAGCACCGAGGGGTGGAGGGAGACCCAGTACTTC; cdr3_aa: CASTEGWRETQYF
v_call: TRBV7-2; clone_size: -; d_call: TRBD1; j_call: TRBJ2-7; cdr3_nt: TGTGCCAGCAGCTTTGGCGGGACAGGGGGCACCGAGCAGTACTTC; cdr3_aa: CASSFGGTGGTEQYF
v_call: TRBV15; clone_size: -; d_call: TRBD1; j_call: TRBJ2-3; cdr3_nt: TGTGCCACCAGCAGACCCGGGACAGACGGCACAGATACGCAGTATTTT; cdr3_aa: CATSRPGTDGTDTQYF
v_call: TRBV15; clone_size: -; d_call: -; j_call: TRBJ2-5; cdr3_nt: TGTGCCACCAGCAGAGATGACAGGCAAGAGACCCAGTACTTC; cdr3_aa: CATSRDDRQETQYF
v_call: TRBV4-2; clone_size: -; d_call: TRBD2; j_call: TRBJ2-7; cdr3_nt: TGTGCCAGCAGCAGGGTCGAAGGGAGGGATAAGCCTTACGAGCAGTACTTC; cdr3_aa: CASSRVEGRDKPYEQYF
v_call: TRBV6-6; clone_size: -; d_call: TRBD2; j_call: TRBJ2-7; cdr3_nt: TGTGCCAGCAGTGACGGGAGGACCAGTATGGAGCAGTACTTC; cdr3_aa: CASSDGRTSMEQYF
v_call: TRBV4-3; clone_size: -; d_call: -; j_call: TRBJ2-2; cdr3_nt: TGCGCCAGCAGCCAAGTCGCGGGCGGGGAGCTGTTTTTT; cdr3_aa: CASSQVAGGELFF
v_call: TRBV6-5; clone_size: -; d_call: -; j_call: TRBJ2-1; cdr3_nt: TGTGCCAGCAGGACCGGGACTGGCTCCTACAATGAGCAGTTCTTC; cdr3_aa: CASRTGTGSYNEQFF
v_call: TRBV28; clone_size: -; d_call: TRBD1; j_call: TRBJ1-5; cdr3_nt: TGTGCCAGCAGTCACCCGGGACAGGGGATTGAGCCCCAGCATTTT; cdr3_aa: CASSHPGQGIEPQHF
v_call: TRBV10-3; clone_size: -; d_call: TRBD2; j_call: TRBJ2-1; cdr3_nt: TGTGCCATCAGTGACGGGACTAGCGGGGGAAACAATGAGCAGTTCTTC; cdr3_aa: CAISDGTSGGNNEQFF
v_call: TRBV20-1; clone_size: -; d_call: -; j_call: TRBJ2-1; cdr3_nt: TGCAGTGCTAGAGAAGGGAATGAGCAGTTCTTC; cdr3_aa: CSAREGNEQFF
v_call: TRBV4-3; clone_size: -; d_call: TRBD2; j_call: TRBJ2-7; cdr3_nt: TGCGCCAGCAGCCAAGACGCGACTAGCGGGGCTTTCTACGAGCAGTACTTC; cdr3_aa: CASSQDATSGAFYEQYF
v_call: TRBV12-3/TRBV12-4; clone_size: -; d_call: TRBD1; j_call: TRBJ2-7; cdr3_nt: TGTGCCAGCAGTCTTCCAGGCCAGGGGGTATACGAGCAGTACTTC; cdr3_aa: CASSLPGQGVYEQYF
v_call: TRBV2; clone_size: -; d_call: -; j_call: TRBJ1-6; cdr3_nt: TGTGCCAGCAGTGAGCTAGGCCAGGGTTATAATTCACCCCTCCACTTT; cdr3_aa: CASSELGQGYNSPLHF
v_call: TRBV15; clone_size: few; d_call: -; j_call: TRBJ2-1; cdr3_nt: TGTGCCACCAGCAGAGTGACTAGCAATGAGCAGTTCTTC; cdr3_aa: CATSRVTSNEQFF
v_call: TRBV7-2; clone_size: -; d_call: TRBD2; j_call: TRBJ2-3; cdr3_nt: TGTGCCAGCAGCTCGGGACTAGCGGGTATCGCGGATACGCAGTATTTT; cdr3_aa: CASSSGLAGIADTQYF
v_call: TRBV7-3; clone_size: -; d_call: -; j_call: TRBJ2-7; cdr3_nt: TGTGCCAGCAGCTTAAACGGGCCAGGTGGCGAGCAGTACTTC; cdr3_aa: CASSLNGPGGEQYF
v_call: TRBV9; clone_size: -; d_call: TRBD1; j_call: TRBJ2-1; cdr3_nt: TGTGCCAGCAGCCCCGGGACAGGGATTCTCAATGAGCAGTTCTTT; cdr3_aa: CASSPGTGILNEQFF
v_call: TRBV4-2; clone_size: few; d_call: TRBD2; j_call: TRBJ2-1; cdr3_nt: TGTGCCAGCAGCCGCTCAGGGACTAGCGGTAACAATGAGCAGTTCTTC; cdr3_aa: CASSRSGTSGNNEQFF
v_call: TRBV29-1; clone_size: -; d_call: -; j_call: TRBJ2-3; cdr3_nt: TGCAGCGTTGAATTCCGGACCCCTAGCACAGATACGCAGTATTTT; cdr3_aa: CSVEFRTPSTDTQYF